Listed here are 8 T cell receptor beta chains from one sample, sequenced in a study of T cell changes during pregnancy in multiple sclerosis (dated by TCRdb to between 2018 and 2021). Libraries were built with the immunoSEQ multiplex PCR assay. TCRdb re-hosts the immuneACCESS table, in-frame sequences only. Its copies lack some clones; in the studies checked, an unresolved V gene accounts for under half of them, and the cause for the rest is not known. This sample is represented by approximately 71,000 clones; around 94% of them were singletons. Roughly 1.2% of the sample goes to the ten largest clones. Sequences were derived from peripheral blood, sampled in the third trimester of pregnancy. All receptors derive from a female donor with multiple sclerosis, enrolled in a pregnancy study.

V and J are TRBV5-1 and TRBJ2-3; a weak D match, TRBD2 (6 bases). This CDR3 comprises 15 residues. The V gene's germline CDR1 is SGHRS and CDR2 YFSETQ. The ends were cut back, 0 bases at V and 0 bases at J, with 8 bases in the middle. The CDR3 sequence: CASSLAAGSTDTQYF. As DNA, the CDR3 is TGCGCCAGCAGCTTGGCGGCGGGAAGCACAGATACGCAGTATTTT.

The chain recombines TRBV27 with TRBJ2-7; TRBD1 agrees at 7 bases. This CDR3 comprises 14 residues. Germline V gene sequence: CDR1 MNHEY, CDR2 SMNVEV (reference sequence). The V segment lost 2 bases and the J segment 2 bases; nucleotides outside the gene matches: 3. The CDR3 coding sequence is TGTGCCAGCAGTTTACGCCAGGGGGCCTACGAGCAGTACTTC. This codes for CASSLRQGAYEQYF.

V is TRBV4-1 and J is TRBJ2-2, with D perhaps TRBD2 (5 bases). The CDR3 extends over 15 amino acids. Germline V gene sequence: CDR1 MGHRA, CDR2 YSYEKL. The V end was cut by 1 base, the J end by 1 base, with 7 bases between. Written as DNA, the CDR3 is TGCGCCAGCAGCCAAGCCGGGATGAACACCGGGGAGCTGTTTTTT. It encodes CASSQAGMNTGELFF.

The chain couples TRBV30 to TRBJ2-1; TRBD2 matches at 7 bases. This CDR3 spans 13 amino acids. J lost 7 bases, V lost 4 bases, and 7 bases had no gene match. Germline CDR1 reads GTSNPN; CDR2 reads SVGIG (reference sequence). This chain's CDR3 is CAWTRDYGNEQFF. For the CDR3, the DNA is TGTGCCTGGACCAGGGACTATGGAAATGAGCAGTTCTTC. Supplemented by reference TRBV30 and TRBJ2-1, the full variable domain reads SQTIHQWPATLVQPVGSPLSLECTVEGTSNPNLYWYRQAAGRGLQLLFYSVGIGQISSEVPQNLSASRPQDRQFILSSKKLLLSDSGFYLCAWTRDYGNEQFFGPGTRLTVL.

For the CDR3, the DNA is TGTGCCTGGAGTGTACTCATAGACTCCTACGAGCAGTACTTC. It is translated as CAWSVLIDSYEQYF. This chain uses TRBV30 with TRBJ2-7; no definite D call. Germline assignment: CDR1 GTSNPN and CDR2 SVGIG (reference sequence). V was shortened by 0 bases and J by 0 bases, with 9 bases between the two germline ends. The CDR3 consists of 14 residues.

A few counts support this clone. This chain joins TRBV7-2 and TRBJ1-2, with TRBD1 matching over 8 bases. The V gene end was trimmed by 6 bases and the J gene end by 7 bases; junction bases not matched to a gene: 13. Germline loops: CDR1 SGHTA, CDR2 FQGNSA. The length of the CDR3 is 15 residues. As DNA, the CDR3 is TGTGCCAGCAGTACGAACACAGGGGGAACGGCTGGCTACACCTTC. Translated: CASSTNTGGTAGYTF.

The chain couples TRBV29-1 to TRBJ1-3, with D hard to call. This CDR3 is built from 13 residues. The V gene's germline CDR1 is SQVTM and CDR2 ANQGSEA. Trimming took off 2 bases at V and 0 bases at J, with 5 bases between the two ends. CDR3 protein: CSVEPSSGNTIYF. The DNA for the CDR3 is TGCAGCGTTGAACCGAGCTCTGGAAACACCATATATTTT.

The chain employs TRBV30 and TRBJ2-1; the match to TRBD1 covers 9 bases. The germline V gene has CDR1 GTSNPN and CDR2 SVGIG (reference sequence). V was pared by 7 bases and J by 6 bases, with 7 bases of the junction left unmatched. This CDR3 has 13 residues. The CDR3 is CALGGQGINEQFF. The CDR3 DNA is TGTGCCTTGGGGGGACAGGGCATCAATGAGCAGTTCTTC.